This record concerns one T cell receptor beta chain sequence. The specificity of this receptor is unknown. Qualities for individual bases were not recorded, and no much larger clone is one base off. From the cysteine up to the phenylalanine, the CDR3 has a length of 15 residues. Here the CDR3 DNA is all that survives: 45 bases in frame from base 1. V was cut back by 1 base and J by 0 bases, leaving a gap of 4 bases between them. The germline V gene encodes CDR1 SEHNR and CDR2 FQNEAQ (reference sequence). This sample was included in a study of shared clonotypes between healthy human individuals (TCRdb year 2020). At the level of the whole study: The cohort included a few men and a couple of women between 18 and 49 years of age. For each donor, CD4 naive and CD4 memory were each run on three plates, CD8 naive on two plates, and CD8 memory on one plate. Each donor's leukapheresis produced roughly between roughly 0.9 and 9 billion PBMCs. To estimate repertoire size and how much clonotype sharing occurs between individuals, the study deeply sequenced the blood TCR repertoires of five healthy adults. To increase sequencing depth and limit assay-specific biases, TCR repertoire library preparation and sequencing were carried out by different laboratories using diverse techniques. Study-level results and caveats: Compared with non-shared clonotypes, the clonotypes found in all four sorted-subset donors had higher generation probabilities. Pairwise subsampling indicated that sequencing depth was expected to affect the degree of clonotype sharing among donors. Sampling was limited to blood, and TCR repertoires in tissue likely differ from TCR repertoires in blood. The small number of donors limited the genetic and exposure-history diversity represented. Estimated clonotype richness was generally larger for naive than for memory subsets. Rarefaction of sorted-subset datasets indicated incomplete sequencing despite the large sequencing depth. Sharing across a handful of donors was observed for around 5% of naive CD4, less than 4% of naive CD8, 2% to 2.5% of memory CD4, and roughly 0.4% of memory CD8 clonotypes.

Healthy HIV-negative adults with no recently reported acute infections or vaccinations were included as donors. Every donor was a Caucasian adult living in Nashville, Tennessee, USA. CD4+ T cells were enriched by magnetic negative selection; naive cells were then positively selected on CD45RA, and the negative fraction formed the memory subset. Blood was collected by leukapheresis, and PBMCs were isolated by Ficoll-Histopaque density gradient centrifugation and then cryopreserved in liquid nitrogen vapor phase. Purity and quantity of every magnetically sorted T cell population were checked by analytical flow cytometry. Each sorted fraction had its genomic DNA isolated and then quantified by UV absorbance on a Nanodrop 2000c. TCR CDR3 regions were amplified from genomic DNA by multiplex PCR using the deep immunoSEQ assay. Extracted genomic DNA from each cell subset was distributed evenly across all wells of several immunoSEQ 96-well plates, and each plate was treated as a replicate. For sorted subsets, each replicate PCR was loaded with 200 ng genomic DNA, equivalent to 30,000 to 35,000 T cell genomes. Purified libraries were measured with a Qubit 3.0 fluorometer, size-checked on a Bioanalyzer 2100, and measured again with the KAPA Library Quantification kit. Every immunoSEQ 96-well plate was sequenced on a separate single-read 150-cycle Illumina NextSeq 550 flow cell. As for how the authors treated the data: The immunoSEQ output contained only junctional sequences without quality scores, so filtering could not match that applied to full-length reads. Sequences were annotated with PyIR, a Python wrapper for IgBLAST v1.9, using IMGT germline references to assign V/J genes and CDR3. Any read was removed if the V/J assignment was weak (E-value above 1e-6), the CDR3 was missing, or the read contained stop codons, out-of-frame junctions, or ambiguous translated residues. V3J clonotypes were defined as sequences sharing the same inferred V gene, J gene, and CDR3 amino acid sequence. The percentage overlap between two repertoires was calculated by dividing the number of shared unique clonotypes by the size of the smaller repertoire. Repertoire richness was assessed with RTK rarefaction, the Chao1 estimator, and Recon v2.1 estimates of unobserved clonotypes. OLGA was used to compute generation probabilities for all TCRbeta clonotypes that the gDNA method yielded from a few donors. Here the immuneACCESS table is served through TCRdb, limited to in-frame sequences with V and J called. Missing clones are a known gap in these copies; in checked studies unresolved V genes cover under half, and the rest lacks a known reason. The V and J calls and the clone size are those of that table, but D and trimming were determined from the DNA. This sample has about 680,000 clones in its table, and around 78% of those were observed once. The top ten clonotypes cover around 1.7% of the sample.

This chain joins TRBV7-9 to TRBJ2-6, with no confidently assigned D gene. This clonotype was sampled from a woman aged 25 to 39 in good health. Sequencing was performed on memory CD4+ T cells sorted from blood. The cell subset or site label of this sample denotes: CD45RA-negative fraction. Here is the DNA: TGTGCCAGCAGCTTAGGCAGCTCTGGGGCCAACGTCCTGACTTTC. It translates as CASSLGSSGANVLTF.